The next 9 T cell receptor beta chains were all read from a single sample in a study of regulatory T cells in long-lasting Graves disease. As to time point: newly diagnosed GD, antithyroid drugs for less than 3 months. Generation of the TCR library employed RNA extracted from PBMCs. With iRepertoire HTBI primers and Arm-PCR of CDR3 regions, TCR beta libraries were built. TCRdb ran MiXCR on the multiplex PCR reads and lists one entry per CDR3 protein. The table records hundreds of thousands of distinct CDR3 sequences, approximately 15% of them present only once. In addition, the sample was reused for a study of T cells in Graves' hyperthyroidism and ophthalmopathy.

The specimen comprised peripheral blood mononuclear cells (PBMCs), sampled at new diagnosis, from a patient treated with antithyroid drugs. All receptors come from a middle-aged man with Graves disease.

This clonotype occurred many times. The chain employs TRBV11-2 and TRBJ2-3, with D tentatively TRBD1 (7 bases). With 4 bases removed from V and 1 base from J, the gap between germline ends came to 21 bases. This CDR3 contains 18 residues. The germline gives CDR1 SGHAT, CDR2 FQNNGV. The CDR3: CASSSLVLVRGGTDTQYF. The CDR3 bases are TGTGCCAGCAGCTCCCTCGTTCTTGTCAGGGGGGGCACAGATACGCAGTATTTT.

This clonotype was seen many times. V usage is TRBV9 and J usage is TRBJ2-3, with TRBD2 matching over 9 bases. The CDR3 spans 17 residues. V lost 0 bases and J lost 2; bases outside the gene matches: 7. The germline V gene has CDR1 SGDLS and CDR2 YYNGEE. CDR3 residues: CASSVEASGANTDTQYF. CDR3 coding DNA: TGTGCCAGCAGCGTAGAGGCTAGCGGGGCCAACACAGATACGCAGTATTTT. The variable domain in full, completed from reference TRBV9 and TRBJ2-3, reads DSGVTQTPKHLITATGQRVTLRCSPRSGDLSVYWYQQSLDQGLQFLIQYYNGEERAKGNILERFSAQQFPDLHSELNLSSLELGDSALYFCASSVEASGANTDTQYFGPGTRLTVL.

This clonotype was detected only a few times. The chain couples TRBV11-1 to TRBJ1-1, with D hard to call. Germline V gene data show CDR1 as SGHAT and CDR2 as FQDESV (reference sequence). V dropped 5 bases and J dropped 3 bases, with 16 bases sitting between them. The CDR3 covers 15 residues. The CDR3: CASSPGRRRDTEAFF. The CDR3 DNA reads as TGTGCCAGCAGCCCGGGCCGGCGACGGGACACTGAAGCTTTCTTT.

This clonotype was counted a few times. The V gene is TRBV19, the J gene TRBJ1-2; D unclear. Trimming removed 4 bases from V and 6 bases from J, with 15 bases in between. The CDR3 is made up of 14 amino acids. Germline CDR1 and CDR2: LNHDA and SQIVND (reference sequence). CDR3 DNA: TGTGCCAGTAGTACCATAGACGGCGCAAATGGCTACACCTTC. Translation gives CASSTIDGANGYTF.

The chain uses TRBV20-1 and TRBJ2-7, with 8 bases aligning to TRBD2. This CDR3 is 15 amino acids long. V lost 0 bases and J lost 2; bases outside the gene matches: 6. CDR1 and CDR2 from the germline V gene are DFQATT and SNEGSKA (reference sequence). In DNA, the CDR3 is TGCAGTGCTAGAGAGTCGGGGCGGGGGGCCTACGAGCAGTACTTC. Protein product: CSARESGRGAYEQYF.

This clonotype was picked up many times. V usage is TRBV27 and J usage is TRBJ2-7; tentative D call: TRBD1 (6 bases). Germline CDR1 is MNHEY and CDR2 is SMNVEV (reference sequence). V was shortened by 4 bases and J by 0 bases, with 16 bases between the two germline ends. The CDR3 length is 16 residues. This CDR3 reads CASSYPDRINSYEQYF. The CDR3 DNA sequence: TGTGCCAGCAGTTATCCCGACAGGATTAACTCCTACGAGCAGTACTTC.

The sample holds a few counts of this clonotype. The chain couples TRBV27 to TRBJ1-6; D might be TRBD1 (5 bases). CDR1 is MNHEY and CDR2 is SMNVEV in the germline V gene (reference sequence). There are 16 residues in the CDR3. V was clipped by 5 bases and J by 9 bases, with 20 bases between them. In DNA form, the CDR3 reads TGTGCCAGCAGTCCGCGGACACCCTGGCAATTTTCACCCCTCCACTTT. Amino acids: CASSPRTPWQFSPLHF.

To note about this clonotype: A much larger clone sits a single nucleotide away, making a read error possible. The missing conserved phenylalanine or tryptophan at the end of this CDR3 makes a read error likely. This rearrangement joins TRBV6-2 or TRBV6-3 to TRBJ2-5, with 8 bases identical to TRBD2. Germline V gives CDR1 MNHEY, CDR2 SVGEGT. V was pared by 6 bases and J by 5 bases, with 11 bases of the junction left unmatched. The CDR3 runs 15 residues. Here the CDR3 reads CASRSGLVYLETQYS. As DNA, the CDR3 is TGTGCCAGCAGATCGGGACTAGTGTATTTGGAGACCCAGTACTCC.

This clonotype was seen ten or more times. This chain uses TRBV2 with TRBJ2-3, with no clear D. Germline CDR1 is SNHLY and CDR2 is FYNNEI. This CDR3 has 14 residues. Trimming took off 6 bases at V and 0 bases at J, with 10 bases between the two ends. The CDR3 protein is CASSDYTSTDTQYF. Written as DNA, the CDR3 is TGTGCCAGCAGCGATTACACCAGCACAGATACGCAGTATTTT.